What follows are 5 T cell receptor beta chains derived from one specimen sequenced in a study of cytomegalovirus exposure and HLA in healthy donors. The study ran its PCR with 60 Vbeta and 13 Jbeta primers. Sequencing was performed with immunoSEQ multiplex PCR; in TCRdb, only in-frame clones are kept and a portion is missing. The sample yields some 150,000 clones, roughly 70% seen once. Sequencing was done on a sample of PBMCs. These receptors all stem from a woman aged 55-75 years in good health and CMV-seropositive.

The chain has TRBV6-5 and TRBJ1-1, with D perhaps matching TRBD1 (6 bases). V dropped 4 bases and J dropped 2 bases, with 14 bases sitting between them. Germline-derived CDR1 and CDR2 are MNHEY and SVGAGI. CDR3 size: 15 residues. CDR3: CASSSRSTGNTEAFF. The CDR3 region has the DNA TGTGCCAGCAGTTCTCGATCGACAGGAAACACTGAAGCTTTCTTT.

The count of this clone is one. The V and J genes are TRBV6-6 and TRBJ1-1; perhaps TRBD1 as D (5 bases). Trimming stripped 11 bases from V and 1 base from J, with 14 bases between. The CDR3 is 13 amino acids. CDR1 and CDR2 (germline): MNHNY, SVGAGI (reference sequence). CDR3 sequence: CAGRQLQNTEAFF. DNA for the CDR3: TGTGCCGGACGACAGCTTCAGAACACTGAAGCTTTCTTT.

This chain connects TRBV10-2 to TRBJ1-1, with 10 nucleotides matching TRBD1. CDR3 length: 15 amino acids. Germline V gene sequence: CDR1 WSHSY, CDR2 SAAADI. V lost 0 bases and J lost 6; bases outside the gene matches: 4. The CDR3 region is CASSESGQGFAEAFF. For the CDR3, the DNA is TGCGCCAGCAGTGAGTCGGGACAGGGGTTCGCTGAAGCTTTCTTT.

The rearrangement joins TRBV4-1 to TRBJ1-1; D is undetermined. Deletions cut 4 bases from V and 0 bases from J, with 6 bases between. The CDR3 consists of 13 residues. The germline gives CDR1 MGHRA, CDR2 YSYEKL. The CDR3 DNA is TGCGCCAGCAGCCCCGAGGTGAACACTGAAGCTTTCTTT. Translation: CASSPEVNTEAFF.

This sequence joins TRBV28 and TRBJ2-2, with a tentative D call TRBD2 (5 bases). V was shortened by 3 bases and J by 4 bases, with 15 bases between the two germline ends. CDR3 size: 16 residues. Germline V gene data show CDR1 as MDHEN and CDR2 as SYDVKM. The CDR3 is CASSLFPGSSTGELFF. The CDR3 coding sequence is TGTGCCAGCAGTTTGTTCCCGGGGTCGTCCACCGGGGAGCTGTTTTTT.